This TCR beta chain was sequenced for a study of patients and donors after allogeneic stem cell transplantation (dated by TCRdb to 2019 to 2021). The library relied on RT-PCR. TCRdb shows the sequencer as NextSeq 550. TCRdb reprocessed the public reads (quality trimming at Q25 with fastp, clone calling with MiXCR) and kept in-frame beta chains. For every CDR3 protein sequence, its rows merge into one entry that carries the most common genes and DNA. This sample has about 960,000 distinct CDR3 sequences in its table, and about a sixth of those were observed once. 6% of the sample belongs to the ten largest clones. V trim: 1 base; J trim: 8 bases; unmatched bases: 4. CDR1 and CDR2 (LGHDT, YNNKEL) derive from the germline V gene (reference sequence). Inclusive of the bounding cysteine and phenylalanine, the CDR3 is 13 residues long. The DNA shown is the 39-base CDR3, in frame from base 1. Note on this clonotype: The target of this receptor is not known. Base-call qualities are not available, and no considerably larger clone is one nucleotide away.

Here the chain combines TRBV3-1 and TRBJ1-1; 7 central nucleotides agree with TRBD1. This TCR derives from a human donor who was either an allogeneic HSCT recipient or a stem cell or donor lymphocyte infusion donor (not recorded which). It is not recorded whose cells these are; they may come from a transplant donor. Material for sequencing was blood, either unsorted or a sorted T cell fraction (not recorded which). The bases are TGTGCCAGCAGCCAAGCGACAGGGTCGGAAGCTTTCTTT. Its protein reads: CASSQATGSEAFF.